The clone carrying this TCR beta chain was found a few times. TCRdb called the 5' RACE reads again in MiXCR, with one record for every CDR3 protein. The sample has about 500,000 distinct CDR3 sequences, roughly 22% seen once. The entry originates in a study of T-cell memory formation after mild COVID-19. V was cut by 6 bases and J by 4 bases, with 15 bases left in between. Per the germline V gene, CDR1 is MDHEN and CDR2 is SYDVKM. CDR3 length: 14 residues. The material sequenced was PBMCs or a T cell subset sorted from them (not recorded which). The source is an adult woman who had mild COVID-19 (a few samples of this study predate the infection). Cell type and time point are not known. The genes are TRBV28 and TRBJ1-1, with D possibly TRBD1 on 5 matching bases. The CDR3 protein is CASRFRAGGTEAFF. Here the CDR3 DNA reads TGTGCCAGCAGGTTTCGCGCGGGGGGCACTGAAGCTTTCTTT.